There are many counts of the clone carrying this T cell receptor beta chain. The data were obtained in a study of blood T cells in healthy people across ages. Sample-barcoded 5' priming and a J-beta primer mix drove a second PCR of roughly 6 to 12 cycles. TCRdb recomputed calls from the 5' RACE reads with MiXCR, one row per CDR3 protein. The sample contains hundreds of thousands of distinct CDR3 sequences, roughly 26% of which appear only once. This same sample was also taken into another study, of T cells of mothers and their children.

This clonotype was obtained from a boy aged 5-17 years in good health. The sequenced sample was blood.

The CDR3 loop is CASSTPVSKYNEQFF. In DNA form, the CDR3 reads TGTGCCAGCAGTACCCCGGTCTCCAAATACAATGAGCAGTTCTTC. This chain connects TRBV6-5 to TRBJ2-1; no clear D. V shed 5 bases and J shed 4 bases, with 15 bases lying between them. Germline CDR1 is MNHEY and CDR2 is SVGAGI. CDR3 size: 15 residues.